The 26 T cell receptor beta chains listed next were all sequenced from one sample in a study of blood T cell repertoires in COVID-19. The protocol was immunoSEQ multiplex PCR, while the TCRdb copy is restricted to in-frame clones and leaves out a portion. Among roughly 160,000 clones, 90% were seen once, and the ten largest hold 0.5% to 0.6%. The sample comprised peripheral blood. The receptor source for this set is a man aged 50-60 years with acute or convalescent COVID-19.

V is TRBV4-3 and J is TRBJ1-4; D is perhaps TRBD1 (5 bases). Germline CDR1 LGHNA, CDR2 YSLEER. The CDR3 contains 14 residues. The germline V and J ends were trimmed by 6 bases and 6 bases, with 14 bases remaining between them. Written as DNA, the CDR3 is TGCGCCAGCAGTGGGTACTCGGGGGATGAAAAACTGTTTTTT. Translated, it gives CASSGYSGDEKLFF.

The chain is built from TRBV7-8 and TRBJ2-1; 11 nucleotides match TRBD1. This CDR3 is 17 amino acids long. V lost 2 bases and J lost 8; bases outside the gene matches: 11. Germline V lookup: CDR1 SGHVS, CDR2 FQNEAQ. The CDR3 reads CASSLSSGQGGMDEQFF. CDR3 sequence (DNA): TGTGCCAGCAGCTTAAGCTCGGGACAGGGGGGTATGGATGAGCAGTTCTTC. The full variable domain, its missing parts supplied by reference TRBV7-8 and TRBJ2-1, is GAGVSQSPRYKVAKRGQDVALRCDPISGHVSLFWYQQALGQGPEFLTYFQNEAQLDKSGLPSDRFFAERPEGSVSTLKIQRTQQEDSAVYLCASSLSSGQGGMDEQFFGPGTRLTVL.

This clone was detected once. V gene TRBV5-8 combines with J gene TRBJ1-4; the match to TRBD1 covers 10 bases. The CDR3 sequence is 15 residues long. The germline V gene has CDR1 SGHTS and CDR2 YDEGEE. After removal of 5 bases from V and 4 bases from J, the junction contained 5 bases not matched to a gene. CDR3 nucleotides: TGTGCCAGCAGAAGGGACAGGGGCGGTAATGAAAAACTGTTTTTT. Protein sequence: CASRRDRGGNEKLFF.

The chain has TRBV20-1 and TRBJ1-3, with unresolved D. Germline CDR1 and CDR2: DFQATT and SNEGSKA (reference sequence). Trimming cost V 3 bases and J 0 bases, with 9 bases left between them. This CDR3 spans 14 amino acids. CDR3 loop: CSASYDNSGNTIYF. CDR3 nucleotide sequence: TGCAGTGCTAGTTATGACAACTCTGGAAACACCATATATTTT.

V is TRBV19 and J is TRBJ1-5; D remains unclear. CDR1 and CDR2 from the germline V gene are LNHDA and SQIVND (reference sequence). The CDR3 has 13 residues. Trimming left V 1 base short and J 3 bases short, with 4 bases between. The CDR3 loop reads CASSIGANQPQHF. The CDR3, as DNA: TGTGCCAGTAGTATAGGGGCCAATCAGCCCCAGCATTTT. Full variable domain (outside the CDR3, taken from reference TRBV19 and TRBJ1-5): DGGITQSPKYLFRKEGQNVTLSCEQNLNHDAMYWYRQDPGQGLRLIYYSQIVNDFQKGDIAEGYSVSREKKESFPLTVTSAQKNPTAFYLCASSIGANQPQHFGDGTRLSIL.

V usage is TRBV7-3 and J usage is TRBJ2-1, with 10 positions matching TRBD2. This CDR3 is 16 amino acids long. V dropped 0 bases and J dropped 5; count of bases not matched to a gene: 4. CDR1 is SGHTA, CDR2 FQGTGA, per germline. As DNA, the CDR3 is TGTGCCAGCAGCTTAACTAGTAGCGGGGGGAACAATGAGCAGTTCTTC. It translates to CASSLTSSGGNNEQFF.

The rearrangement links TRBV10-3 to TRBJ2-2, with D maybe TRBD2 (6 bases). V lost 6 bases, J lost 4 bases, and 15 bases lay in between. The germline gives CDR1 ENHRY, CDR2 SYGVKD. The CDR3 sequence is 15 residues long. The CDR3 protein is CAISRGSGITGELFF. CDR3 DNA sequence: TGTGCCATCAGCCGGGGGTCGGGAATCACCGGGGAGCTGTTTTTT.

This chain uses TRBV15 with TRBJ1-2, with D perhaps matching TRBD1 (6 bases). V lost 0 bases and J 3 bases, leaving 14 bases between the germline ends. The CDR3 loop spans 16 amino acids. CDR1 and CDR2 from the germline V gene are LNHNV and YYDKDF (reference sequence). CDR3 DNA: TGTGCCACCAGCAGAGATCCGGGGGGCATTGACTATGGCTACACCTTC. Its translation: CATSRDPGGIDYGYTF.

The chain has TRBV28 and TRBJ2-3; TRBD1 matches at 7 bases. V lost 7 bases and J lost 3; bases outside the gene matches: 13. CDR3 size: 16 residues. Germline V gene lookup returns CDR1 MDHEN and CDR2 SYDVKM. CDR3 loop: CASTLLRGLGTDTQYF. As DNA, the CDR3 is TGTGCCAGCACCCTCCTTAGGGGGCTCGGAACAGATACGCAGTATTTT.

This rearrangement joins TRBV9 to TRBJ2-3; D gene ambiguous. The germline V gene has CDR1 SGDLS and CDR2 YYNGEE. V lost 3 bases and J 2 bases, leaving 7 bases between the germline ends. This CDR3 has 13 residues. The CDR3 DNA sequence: TGTGCCAGCAGCGGCGACACCACAGATACGCAGTATTTT. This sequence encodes CASSGDTTDTQYF.

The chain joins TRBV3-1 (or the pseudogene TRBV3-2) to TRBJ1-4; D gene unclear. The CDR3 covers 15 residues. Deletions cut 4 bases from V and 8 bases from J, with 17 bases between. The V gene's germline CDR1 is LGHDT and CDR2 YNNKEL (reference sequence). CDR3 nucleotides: TGTGCCAGCAGCCGAAGATCTGGGCGGGCGGAAAAACTGTTTTTT. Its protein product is CASSRRSGRAEKLFF.

The CDR3 here is CASCRSGFYEQYF. The CDR3 DNA is TGTGCCAGCTGCCGGTCGGGGTTCTACGAGCAGTACTTC. This rearrangement joins TRBV7-9 to TRBJ2-7; possibly TRBD2 for D (5 bases). V was shortened by 8 bases and J by 3 bases, with 14 bases between the two germline ends. This CDR3 has 13 amino acids. Germline V lookup: CDR1 SEHNR, CDR2 FQNEAQ (reference sequence).

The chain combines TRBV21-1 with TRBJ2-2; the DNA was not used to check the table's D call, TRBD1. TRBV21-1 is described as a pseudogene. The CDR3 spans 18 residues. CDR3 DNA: TGTGCCAGCAGCAATGACATAGCTAGGACAGATGGGTCCGGGGAGCTGTTTTTT. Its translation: CASSNDIARTDGSGELFF.

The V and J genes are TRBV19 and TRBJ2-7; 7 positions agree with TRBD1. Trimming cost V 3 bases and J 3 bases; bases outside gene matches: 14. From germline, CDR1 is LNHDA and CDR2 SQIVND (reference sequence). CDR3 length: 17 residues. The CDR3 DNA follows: TGTGCCAGTAGTATTCGAGGGGGACAGTCCGACCTCTACGAGCAGTACTTC. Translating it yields CASSIRGGQSDLYEQYF.

The CDR3 spells CASQRENTDTQYF. The CDR3 DNA reads as TGTGCCTCTCAGCGGGAGAACACAGATACGCAGTATTTT. The chain employs TRBV19 and TRBJ2-3; TRBD2 matches at 8 bases. This CDR3 comprises 13 residues. The V gene end was trimmed by 11 bases and the J gene end by 2 bases; junction bases not matched to a gene: 6. The germline V gene has CDR1 LNHDA and CDR2 SQIVND (reference sequence).

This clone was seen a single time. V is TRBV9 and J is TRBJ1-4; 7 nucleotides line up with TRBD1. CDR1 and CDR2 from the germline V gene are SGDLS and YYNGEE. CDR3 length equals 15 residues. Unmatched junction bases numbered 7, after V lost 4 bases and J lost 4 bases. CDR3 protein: CASSPGDRLNEKLFF. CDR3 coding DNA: TGTGCCAGCAGCCCCGGGGACAGACTTAATGAAAAACTGTTTTTT.

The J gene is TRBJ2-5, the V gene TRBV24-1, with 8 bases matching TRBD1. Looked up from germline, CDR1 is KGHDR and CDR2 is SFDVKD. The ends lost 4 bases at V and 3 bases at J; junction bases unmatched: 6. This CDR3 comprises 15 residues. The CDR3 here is CATSDPGQGKETQYF. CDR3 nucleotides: TGTGCCACCAGTGACCCCGGACAGGGAAAAGAGACCCAGTACTTC.

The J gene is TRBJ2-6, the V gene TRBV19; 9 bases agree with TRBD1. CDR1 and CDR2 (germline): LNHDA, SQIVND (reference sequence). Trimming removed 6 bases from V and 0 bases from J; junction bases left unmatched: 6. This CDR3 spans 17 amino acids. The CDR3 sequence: CASRRRDRVSGANVLTF. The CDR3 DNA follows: TGTGCCAGTAGACGCCGGGACAGGGTCTCTGGGGCCAACGTCCTGACTTTC.

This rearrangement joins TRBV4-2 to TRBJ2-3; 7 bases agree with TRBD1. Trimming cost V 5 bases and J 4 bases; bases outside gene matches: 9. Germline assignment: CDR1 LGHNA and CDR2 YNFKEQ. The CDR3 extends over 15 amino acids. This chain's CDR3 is CASSSLLQGPDTQYF. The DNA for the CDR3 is TGTGCCAGCAGCTCCCTTCTACAGGGGCCAGATACGCAGTATTTT.

CDR3 in DNA: TGTGCCAGCAGCTTGGAATCAGCGACCTCCTACGAGCAGTACTTC. It yields the protein CASSLESATSYEQYF. This sequence joins TRBV5-8 and TRBJ2-7; D ambiguous. V was cut by 0 bases and J by 0 bases, with 10 bases left in between. The germline CDR1 and CDR2 sequences are SGHTS and YDEGEE. The CDR3 extends over 15 amino acids. Complete variable domain (other parts from reference TRBV5-8 and TRBJ2-7): EAGVTQSPTHLIKTRGQQATLRCSPISGHTSVYWYQQALGLGLQFLLWYDEGEERNRGNFPPRFSGRQFPNYSSELNVNALELEDSALYLCASSLESATSYEQYFGPGTRLTVT.

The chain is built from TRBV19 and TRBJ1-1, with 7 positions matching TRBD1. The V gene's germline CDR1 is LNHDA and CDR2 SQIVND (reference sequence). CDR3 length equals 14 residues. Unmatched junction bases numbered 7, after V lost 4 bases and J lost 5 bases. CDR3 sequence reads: CASSRDRVGTEAFF. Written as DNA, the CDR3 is TGTGCCAGTAGTAGAGACAGGGTAGGTACTGAAGCTTTCTTT. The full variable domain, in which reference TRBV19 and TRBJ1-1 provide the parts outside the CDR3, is DGGITQSPKYLFRKEGQNVTLSCEQNLNHDAMYWYRQDPGQGLRLIYYSQIVNDFQKGDIAEGYSVSREKKESFPLTVTSAQKNPTAFYLCASSRDRVGTEAFFGQGTRLTVV.

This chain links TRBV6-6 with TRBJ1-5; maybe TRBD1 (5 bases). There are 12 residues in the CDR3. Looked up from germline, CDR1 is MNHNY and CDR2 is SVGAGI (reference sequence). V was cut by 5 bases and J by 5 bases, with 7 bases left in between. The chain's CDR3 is CASSTRDQPQHF. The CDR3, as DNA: TGTGCCAGCAGTACCAGGGATCAGCCCCAGCATTTT.

For the CDR3, the DNA is TGTGCCAGCAGCCCCGGGACAGGGTCACGCAATGAGCAGTTCTTC. This translates into CASSPGTGSRNEQFF. The chain couples TRBV6-5 to TRBJ2-1; TRBD1 matches at 9 bases. The CDR3 has 15 residues. With 6 bases clipped from V and 6 bases from J, the junction kept 9 bases outside the gene matches. The germline V gene has CDR1 MNHEY and CDR2 SVGAGI.

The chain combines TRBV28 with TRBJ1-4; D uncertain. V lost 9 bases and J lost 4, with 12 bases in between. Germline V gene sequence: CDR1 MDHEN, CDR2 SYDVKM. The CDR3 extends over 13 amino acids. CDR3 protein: CASLGRNNEKLFF. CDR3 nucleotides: TGTGCCAGTCTTGGCCGTAATAATGAAAAACTGTTTTTT.

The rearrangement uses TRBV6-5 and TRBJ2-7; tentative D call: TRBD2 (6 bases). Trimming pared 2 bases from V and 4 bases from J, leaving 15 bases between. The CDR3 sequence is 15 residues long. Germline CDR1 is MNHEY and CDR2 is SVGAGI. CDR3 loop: CASSYLGGVGYEQYF. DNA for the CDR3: TGTGCCAGCAGTTACCTCGGAGGGGTAGGTTACGAGCAGTACTTC.

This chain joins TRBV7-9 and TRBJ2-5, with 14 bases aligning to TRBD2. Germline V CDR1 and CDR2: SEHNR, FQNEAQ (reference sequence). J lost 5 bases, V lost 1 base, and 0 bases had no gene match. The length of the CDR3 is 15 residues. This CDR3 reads CASSLGTSGRETQYF. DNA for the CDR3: TGTGCCAGCAGCTTAGGGACTAGCGGGAGGGAGACCCAGTACTTC. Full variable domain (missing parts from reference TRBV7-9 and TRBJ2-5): DTGVSQNPRHKITKRGQNVTFRCDPISEHNRLYWYRQTLGQGPEFLTYFQNEAQLEKSRLLSDRFSAERPKGSFSTLEIQRTEQGDSAMYLCASSLGTSGRETQYFGPGTRLLVL.